This TCR beta chain was retrieved from a study of cytomegalovirus exposure and HLA in healthy donors. Findings and caveats of the study: The listing of roughly 160 TCR beta chains classed them as cytomegalovirus-associated.

Participants comprised healthy donors of bone marrow. To note about this clone: Its antigen is not known.

The PCR contained 60 Vbeta and 13 Jbeta primers. The protocol was immunoSEQ multiplex PCR, while the TCRdb copy is restricted to in-frame clones and leaves out a portion. This table has under 130,000 clones, 70% to 80% appearing once. Sequenced material: PBMCs. This TCR came from a female donor in good health and CMV-seropositive.

The CDR3 sequence is CASSASGTSGTEQYF. As DNA, the CDR3 is TGTGCCAGCAGCGCGTCCGGGACTAGCGGGACCGAGCAGTACTTC. J is TRBJ2-7 and V is TRBV7-6, with TRBD2 matching over 13 bases. V shed 5 bases and J 6 bases; nucleotides not matched to a gene: 7. The CDR3 consists of 15 residues. CDR1 and CDR2 (germline): SGHVS, FNYEAQ.